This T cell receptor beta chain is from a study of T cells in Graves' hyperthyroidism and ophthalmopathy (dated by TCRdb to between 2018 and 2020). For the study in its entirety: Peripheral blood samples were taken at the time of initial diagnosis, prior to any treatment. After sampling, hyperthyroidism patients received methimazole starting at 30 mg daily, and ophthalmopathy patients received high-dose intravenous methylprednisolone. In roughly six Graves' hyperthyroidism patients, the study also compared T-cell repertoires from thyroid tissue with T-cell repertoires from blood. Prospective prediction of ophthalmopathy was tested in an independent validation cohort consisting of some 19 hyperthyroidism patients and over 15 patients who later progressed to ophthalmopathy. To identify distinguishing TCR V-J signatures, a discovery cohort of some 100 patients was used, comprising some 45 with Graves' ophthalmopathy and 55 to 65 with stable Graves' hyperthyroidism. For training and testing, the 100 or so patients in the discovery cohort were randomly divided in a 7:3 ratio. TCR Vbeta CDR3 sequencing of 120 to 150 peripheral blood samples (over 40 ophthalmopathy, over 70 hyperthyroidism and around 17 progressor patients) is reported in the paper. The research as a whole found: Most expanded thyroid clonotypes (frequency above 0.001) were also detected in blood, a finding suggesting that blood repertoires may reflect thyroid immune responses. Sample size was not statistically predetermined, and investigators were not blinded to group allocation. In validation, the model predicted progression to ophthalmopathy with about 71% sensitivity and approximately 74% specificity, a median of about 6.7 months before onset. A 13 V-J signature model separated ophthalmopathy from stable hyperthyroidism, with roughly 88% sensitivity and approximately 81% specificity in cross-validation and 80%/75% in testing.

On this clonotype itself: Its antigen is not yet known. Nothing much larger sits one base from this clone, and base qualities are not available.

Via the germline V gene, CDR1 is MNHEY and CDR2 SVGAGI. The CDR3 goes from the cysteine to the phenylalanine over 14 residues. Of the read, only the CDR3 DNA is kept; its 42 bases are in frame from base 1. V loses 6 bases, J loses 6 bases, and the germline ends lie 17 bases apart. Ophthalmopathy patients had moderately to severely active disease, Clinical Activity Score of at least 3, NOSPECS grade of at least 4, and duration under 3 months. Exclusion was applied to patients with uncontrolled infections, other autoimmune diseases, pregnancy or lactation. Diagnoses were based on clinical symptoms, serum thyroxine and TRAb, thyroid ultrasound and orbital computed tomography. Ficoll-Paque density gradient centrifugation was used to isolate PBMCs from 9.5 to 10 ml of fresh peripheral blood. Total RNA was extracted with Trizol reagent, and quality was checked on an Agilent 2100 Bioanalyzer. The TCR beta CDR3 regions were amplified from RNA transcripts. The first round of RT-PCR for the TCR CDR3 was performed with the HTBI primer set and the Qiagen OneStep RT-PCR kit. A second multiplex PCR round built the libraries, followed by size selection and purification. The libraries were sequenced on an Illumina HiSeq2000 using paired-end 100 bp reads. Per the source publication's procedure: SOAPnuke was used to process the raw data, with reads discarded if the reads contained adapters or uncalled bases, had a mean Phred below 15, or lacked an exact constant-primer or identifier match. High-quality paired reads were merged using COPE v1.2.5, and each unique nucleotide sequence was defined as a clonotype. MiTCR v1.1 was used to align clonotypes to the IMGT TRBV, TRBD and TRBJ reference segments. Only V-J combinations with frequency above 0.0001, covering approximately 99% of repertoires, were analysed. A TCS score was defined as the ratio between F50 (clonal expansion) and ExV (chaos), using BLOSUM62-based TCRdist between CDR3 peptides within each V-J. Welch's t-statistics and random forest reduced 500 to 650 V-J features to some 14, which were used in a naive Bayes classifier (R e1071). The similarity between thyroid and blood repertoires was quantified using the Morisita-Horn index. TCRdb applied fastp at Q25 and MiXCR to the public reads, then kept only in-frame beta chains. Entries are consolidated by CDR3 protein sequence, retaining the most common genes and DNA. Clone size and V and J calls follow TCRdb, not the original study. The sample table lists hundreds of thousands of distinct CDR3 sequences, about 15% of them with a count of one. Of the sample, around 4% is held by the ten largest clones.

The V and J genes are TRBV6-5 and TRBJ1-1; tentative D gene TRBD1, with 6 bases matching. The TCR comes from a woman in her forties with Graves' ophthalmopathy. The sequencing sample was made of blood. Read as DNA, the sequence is TGTGCCAGCAGATTAACAGGGTCCGCGGCTGAAGCTTTCTTT. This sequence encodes CASRLTGSAAEAFF.